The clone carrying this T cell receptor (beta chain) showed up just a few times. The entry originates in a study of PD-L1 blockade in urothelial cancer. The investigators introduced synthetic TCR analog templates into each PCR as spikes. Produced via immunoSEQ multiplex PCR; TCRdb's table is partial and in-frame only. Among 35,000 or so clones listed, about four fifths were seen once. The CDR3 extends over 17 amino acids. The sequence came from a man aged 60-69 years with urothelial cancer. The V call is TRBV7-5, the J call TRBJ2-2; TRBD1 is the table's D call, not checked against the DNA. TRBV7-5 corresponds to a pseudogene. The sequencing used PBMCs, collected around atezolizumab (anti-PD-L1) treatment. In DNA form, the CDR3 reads TGTGCCAGCAGCGAAACAAGCCGACAGGGAGGCCCCGGGGAGCTGTTTTTT. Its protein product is CASSETSRQGGPGELFF.